This TCR beta chain emerged from a study of cytomegalovirus exposure and HLA in healthy donors. V was trimmed by 4 bases and J by 3 bases, leaving 10 bases between them. Germline V gene data show CDR1 as SGHTA and CDR2 as FQGNSA. The length of the CDR3 is 14 residues. These donors, healthy bone marrow donors, were studied. It was with 60 Vbeta and 13 Jbeta primers that the PCR ran. The protocol was immunoSEQ multiplex PCR, while the TCRdb copy is restricted to in-frame clones and leaves out a portion. The table lists under 200,000 clones, about three quarters of them singletons. Input material: PBMCs. The rearrangement links TRBV7-2 to TRBJ1-3; D is uncertain. The receptor comes from a woman in her forties in good health and CMV-seropositive. CDR3 DNA: TGTGCCAGCAGCTCCCGCGGTCTTGGAAACACCATATATTTT. Its protein product is CASSSRGLGNTIYF.